This TCR beta chain was sequenced in a study of shared clonotypes between healthy human individuals. It was CD45RO-negative cells, positively selected for CCR7, that made up naive CD8 cells, with terminally differentiated effector memory CD45RA+ cells excluded. On this clone itself: This sample includes further DNA sequences coding for the same CDR3.

Germline V gene sequence: CDR1 SNHLY, CDR2 FYNNEI. V lost 6 bases and J lost 4; bases outside the gene matches: 3. This CDR3 contains 14 residues. Assay used: immunoSEQ multiplex PCR; TCRdb lists only in-frame clones, some missing. The table includes 1.5 million to 2.5 million clones, about 95% detected once. This sequence joins TRBV2 and TRBJ1-5, with 10 bases aligning to TRBD1. Sequenced input: naive CD8+ T cells sorted from blood. This TCR derives from a man younger than 30 in good health. The chain's CDR3 is CASREGQGNQPQHF. CDR3 coding DNA: TGTGCCAGCAGAGAGGGACAGGGGAATCAGCCCCAGCATTTT.